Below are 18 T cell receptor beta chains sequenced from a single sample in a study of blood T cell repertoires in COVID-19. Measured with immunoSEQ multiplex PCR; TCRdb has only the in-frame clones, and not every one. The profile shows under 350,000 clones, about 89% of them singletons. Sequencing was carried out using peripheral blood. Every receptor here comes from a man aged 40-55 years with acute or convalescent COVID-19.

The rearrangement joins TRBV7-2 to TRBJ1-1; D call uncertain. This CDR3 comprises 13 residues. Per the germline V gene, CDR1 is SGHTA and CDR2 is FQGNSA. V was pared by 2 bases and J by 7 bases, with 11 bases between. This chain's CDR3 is CASSLRLSVEAFF. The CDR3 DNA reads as TGTGCCAGCAGCTTACGGTTGTCGGTTGAAGCTTTCTTT. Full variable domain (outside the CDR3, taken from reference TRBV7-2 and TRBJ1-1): GAGVSQSPSNKVTEKGKDVELRCDPISGHTALYWYRQSLGQGLEFLIYFQGNSAPDKSGLPSDRFSAERTGGSVSTLTIQRTQQEDSAVYLCASSLRLSVEAFFGQGTRLTVV.

CDR3 in DNA: TGTGCCAGCAGTGTCTCTAACAGAGAGAACACTGAAGCTTTCTTT. It yields the protein CASSVSNRENTEAFF. This chain links TRBV2 with TRBJ1-1; D is undetermined. The CDR3 has 15 residues. The V gene's germline CDR1 is SNHLY and CDR2 FYNNEI. Trimming took off 4 bases at V and 1 base at J, with 13 bases between the two ends.

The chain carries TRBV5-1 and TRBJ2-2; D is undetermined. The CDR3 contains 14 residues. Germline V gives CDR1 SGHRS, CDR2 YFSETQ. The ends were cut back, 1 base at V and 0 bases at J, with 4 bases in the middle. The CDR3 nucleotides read TGCGCCAGCAGCTTGAGCCCGAACACCGGGGAGCTGTTTTTT. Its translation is CASSLSPNTGELFF.

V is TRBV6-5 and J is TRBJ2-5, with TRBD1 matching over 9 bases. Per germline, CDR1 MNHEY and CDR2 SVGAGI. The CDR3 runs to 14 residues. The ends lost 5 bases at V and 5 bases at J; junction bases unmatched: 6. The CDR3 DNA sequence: TGTGCCAGCAGTCCCACGGGACAGGGTGAGACCCAGTACTTC. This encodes CASSPTGQGETQYF.

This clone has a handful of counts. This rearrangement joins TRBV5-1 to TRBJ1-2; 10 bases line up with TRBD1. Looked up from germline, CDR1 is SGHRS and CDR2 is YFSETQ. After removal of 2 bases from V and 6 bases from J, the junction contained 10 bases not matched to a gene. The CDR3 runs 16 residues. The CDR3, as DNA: TGCGCCAGCAGCTTTAGACCGGGACAGGGGACTAATGGCTACACCTTC. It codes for CASSFRPGQGTNGYTF. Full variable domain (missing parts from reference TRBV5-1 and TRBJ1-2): KAGVTQTPRYLIKTRGQQVTLSCSPISGHRSVSWYQQTPGQGLQFLFEYFSETQRNKGNFPGRFSGRQFSNSRSEMNVSTLELGDSALYLCASSFRPGQGTNGYTFGSGTRLTVV.

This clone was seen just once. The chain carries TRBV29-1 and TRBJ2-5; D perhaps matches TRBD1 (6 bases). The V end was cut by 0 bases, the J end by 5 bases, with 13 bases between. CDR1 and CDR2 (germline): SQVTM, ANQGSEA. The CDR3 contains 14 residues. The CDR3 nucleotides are TGCAGCGTTGAAGATGCCAGGGGTAGGGAGACCCAGTACTTC. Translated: CSVEDARGRETQYF.

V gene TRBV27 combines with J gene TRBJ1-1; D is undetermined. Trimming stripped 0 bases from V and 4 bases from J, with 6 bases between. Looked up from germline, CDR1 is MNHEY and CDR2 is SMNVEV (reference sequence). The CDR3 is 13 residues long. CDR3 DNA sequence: TGTGCCAGCAGTTTATCGAGAGGCACTGAAGCTTTCTTT. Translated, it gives CASSLSRGTEAFF.

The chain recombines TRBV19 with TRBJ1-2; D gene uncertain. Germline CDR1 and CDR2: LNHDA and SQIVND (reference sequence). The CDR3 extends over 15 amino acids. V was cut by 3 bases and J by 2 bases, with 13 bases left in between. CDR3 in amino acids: CASSIGARINYGYTF. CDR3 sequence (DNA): TGTGCCAGTAGTATCGGAGCCCGAATAAACTATGGCTACACCTTC.

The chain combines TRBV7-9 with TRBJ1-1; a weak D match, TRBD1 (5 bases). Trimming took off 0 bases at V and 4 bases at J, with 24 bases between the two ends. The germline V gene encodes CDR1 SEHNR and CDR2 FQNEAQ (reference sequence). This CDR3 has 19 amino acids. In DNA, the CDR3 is TGTGCCAGCAGCTTAGCGGGGGGAAAAAGGGTCCTTCGCGGCACTGAAGCTTTCTTT. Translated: CASSLAGGKRVLRGTEAFF.

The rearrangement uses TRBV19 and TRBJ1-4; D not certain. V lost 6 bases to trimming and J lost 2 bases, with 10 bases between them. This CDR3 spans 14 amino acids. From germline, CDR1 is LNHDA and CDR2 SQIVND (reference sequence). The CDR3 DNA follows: TGTGCCAGTAGACGGACGGGGACTAATGAAAAACTGTTTTTT. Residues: CASRRTGTNEKLFF.

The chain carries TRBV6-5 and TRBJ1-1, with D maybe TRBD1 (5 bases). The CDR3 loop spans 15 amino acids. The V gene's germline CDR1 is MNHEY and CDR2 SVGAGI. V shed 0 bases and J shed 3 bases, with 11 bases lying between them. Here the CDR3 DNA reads TGTGCCAGCAGTTACTCTGAATCCAGGGACACTGAAGCTTTCTTT. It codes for CASSYSESRDTEAFF.

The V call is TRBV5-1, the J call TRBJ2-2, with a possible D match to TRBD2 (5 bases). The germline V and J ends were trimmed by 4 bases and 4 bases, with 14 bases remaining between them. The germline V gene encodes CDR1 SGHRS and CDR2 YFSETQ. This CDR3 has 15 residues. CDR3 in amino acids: CASSLVSRGTGELFF. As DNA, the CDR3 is TGCGCCAGCAGCCTGGTCAGCCGGGGCACCGGGGAGCTGTTTTTT.

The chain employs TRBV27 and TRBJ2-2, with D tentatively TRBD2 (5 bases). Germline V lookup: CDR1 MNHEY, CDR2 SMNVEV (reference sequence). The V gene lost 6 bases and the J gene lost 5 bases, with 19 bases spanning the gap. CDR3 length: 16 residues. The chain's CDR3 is CASSPRAGIGTGELFF. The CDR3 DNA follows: TGTGCCAGCAGCCCGCGAGCCGGGATTGGGACCGGGGAGCTGTTTTTT.

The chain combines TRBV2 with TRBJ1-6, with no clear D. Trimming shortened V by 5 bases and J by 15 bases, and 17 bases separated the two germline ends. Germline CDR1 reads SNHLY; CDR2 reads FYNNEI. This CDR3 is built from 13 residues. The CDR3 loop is CASSLARFGRLHF. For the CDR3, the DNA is TGTGCCAGCAGTCTGGCGCGTTTTGGGCGCCTCCACTTT.

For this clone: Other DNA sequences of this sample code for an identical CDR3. The CDR3 is CASSLGQGSGYTF. In DNA, the CDR3 is TGCGCCAGCAGCTTAGGGCAGGGTAGCGGCTACACCTTC. The chain is built from TRBV5-1 and TRBJ1-2; D might be TRBD1 (5 bases). The germline V gene encodes CDR1 SGHRS and CDR2 YFSETQ. V shed 2 bases and J shed 8 bases, with 13 bases lying between them. This CDR3 region has 13 residues.

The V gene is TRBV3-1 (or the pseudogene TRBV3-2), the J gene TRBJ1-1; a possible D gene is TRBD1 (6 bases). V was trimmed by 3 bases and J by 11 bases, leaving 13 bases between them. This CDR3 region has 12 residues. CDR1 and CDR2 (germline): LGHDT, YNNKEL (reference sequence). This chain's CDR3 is CASSQTGQRAFF. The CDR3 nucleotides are TGTGCCAGCAGCCAGACAGGACAGAGGGCTTTCTTT.

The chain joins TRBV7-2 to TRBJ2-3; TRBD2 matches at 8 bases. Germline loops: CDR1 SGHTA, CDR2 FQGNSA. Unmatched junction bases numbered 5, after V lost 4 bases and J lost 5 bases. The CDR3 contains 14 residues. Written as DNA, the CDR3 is TGTGCCAGCAGCTCCAGCGGGGGAGGAGATACGCAGTATTTT. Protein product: CASSSSGGGDTQYF. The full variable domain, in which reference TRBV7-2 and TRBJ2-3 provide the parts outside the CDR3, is GAGVSQSPSNKVTEKGKDVELRCDPISGHTALYWYRQSLGQGLEFLIYFQGNSAPDKSGLPSDRFSAERTGGSVSTLTIQRTQQEDSAVYLCASSSSGGGDTQYFGPGTRLTVL.

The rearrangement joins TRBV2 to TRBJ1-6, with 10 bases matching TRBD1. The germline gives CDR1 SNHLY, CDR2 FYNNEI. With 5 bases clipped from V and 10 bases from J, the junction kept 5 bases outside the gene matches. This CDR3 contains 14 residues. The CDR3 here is CASSPTGGNSPLHF. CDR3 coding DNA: TGTGCCAGCAGTCCGACAGGGGGCAACTCACCCCTCCACTTT.